The TCR beta chain described here comes from a study of T cell repertoires in cytomegalovirus infection. Study at large: Matching HLA type, along with CMV infection, was indicated by public TCR beta signatures.

Study-wide results and caveats: Dominant in the ex vivo response were TCR beta clonotypes restricted by HLA-C and specific for CMV. Summed frequency of shared TCR beta families picked out CMV carriers who also had the relevant HLA.

TCRdb re-called the reads with MiXCR, one entry per CDR3 protein. This sample carries a few hundred thousand distinct CDR3 sequences, more than 25% of them seen once, and the ten largest clones take 13%. This CDR3 spans 21 amino acids. J lost 3 bases, V lost 5 bases, and 16 bases had no gene match. CDR1 and CDR2 from the germline V gene are SGHTA and FQGNSA. This clonotype was detected many times. The antigen is not known. The sample comprised PBMCs. The TCR originated in a human donor in good health (CMV status not recorded). Some clones in this sample may be carry-over from other donors' samples. The J gene is TRBJ2-2, the V gene TRBV7-2; TRBD2 aligns across 15 bases. CDR3 sequence reads: CASSLLLNPGLAGGDTGELFF. CDR3 DNA: TGTGCCAGCAGCCTACTGCTAAATCCGGGACTAGCGGGAGGCGACACCGGGGAGCTGTTTTTT.